This T cell receptor beta chain comes out of a study of CD8+ T cells in alopecia areata (dated by TCRdb to 2016 to 2019). In the study overall: The treated patients took part in an open-label pilot trial in which moderate-to-severe alopecia areata was treated with oral tofacitinib at 5 to 10 mg twice daily. In both human patients and the C3H/HeJ mouse model, the study applied high-throughput TCRbeta sequencing to look at T cell clonal expansion in alopecia areata. TCRbeta CDR3 regions were amplified by immunoSEQ multiplex PCR using 35 Vbeta forward and 13 Jbeta reverse primers. Biopsies were taken from tofacitinib-treated patients at baseline and again at 4 and 24 weeks into treatment, and several of those patients also had a later scalp biopsy. Tofacitinib was given for 6 to 18 months, followed by 6 months of follow-up off drug to assess delayed response and recurrence. Disease severity in treated patients was measured with the SALT score, which quantifies the percentage of affected scalp surface area. Human TCRbeta sequencing covered scalp tissue and sorted CD4+ and CD8+ peripheral blood T cells from patchy and totalis/universalis alopecia areata patients and healthy controls. RNA was obtained with the PAXgene miRNA kit for fixed scalp, the miRNeasy kit for PBMCs, and the RNeasy kit for mouse skin. Clonality in the scalp was compared among normal scalp (n=4), patchy alopecia areata scalp (n=8), and alopecia totalis/universalis scalp (n=8).

Via the germline V gene, CDR1 is SQVTM and CDR2 ANQGSEA. Relative to germline, V is 2 bases shorter and J is 4 bases shorter, with 6 bases between their ends. The CDR3 runs 12 amino acids, cysteine and phenylalanine included. The entry retains the CDR3 DNA only, 36 bases that are in frame from base 1. The library was built by means of the immunoSEQ multiplex PCR assay. RNA was extracted from all samples and reverse transcribed into cDNA, which served as template for TCR sequencing. First-strand cDNA was synthesized with SuperScript III using a 2:1 mix of oligo-dT and random hexamers. A synthetic immune receptor repertoire was used to measure amplification bias, and any remaining bias was corrected computationally. In the original analysis: After raw reads were preprocessed to remove errors, the CDR3 was defined following IMGT conventions as running from the conserved cysteine to phenylalanine. Clonality was computed as 1 minus the Shannon entropy, with the entropy normalized by log2 of the number of productive unique TCRs. CD4 or CD8 identity of scalp clones was inferred by cross-referencing scalp TCRbeta sequences with sorted blood CD4 and CD8 repertoires. As stored in TCRdb, this immuneACCESS dataset retains in-frame rearrangements with V and J assigned. A fraction of the clones does not appear; measured against another copy, unresolved V genes explain less than half of the discrepancy, and the remainder lacks a known reason. The D gene and trimming were derived from the DNA, and the V and J assignments and clone size from that table. Here the sample has 130,000 or so clones; approximately 86% occur a single time. The leading ten clones occupy approximately 13% of the sample.

Interpreted using the paper, the time point label stands for: approximately 4 weeks on oral tofacitinib. The sample's treatment or condition label is to be understood as: oral pan-JAK inhibitor, 5-10 mg twice daily. Lesional scalp punch biopsies and peripheral blood were obtained from alopecia areata patients. After PBMCs were isolated by density centrifugation and stained for CD3, CD4 and CD8, a FACSAria was used to sort CD4+ and CD8+ T cells. Overall study outcomes, separate from this receptor: Scalp TCR repertoire analysis is complicated because resident alphabeta T cells in normal human skin are also sequenced, whereas mouse skin is dominated by gammadelta T cells. During tofacitinib treatment, many expanded lesional clones remained in scalp and blood, and this persistence may partly explain relapse after treatment is stopped. Because the treated cohort was small and had only one nonresponder, larger studies are needed to examine links between baseline CD8+ expansion and response. Shared TCR sequences between patients were less evident than in mice, which may be partly attributable to HLA diversity in the patient population. Compared with normal scalp, lesional scalp had higher clonality and more expanded CD8+ clones, particularly in alopecia totalis/universalis, a pattern that suggests antigenic drive. With tofacitinib, both scalp clonality and the number of expanded CD8+ clones among the top 100 scalp clones went down significantly.

A remark on this clone: Its antigen target is currently unknown. No base quality values were provided; no much bigger clone lies one nucleotide off.

The chain is assembled from TRBV29-1 and TRBJ1-5; the D gene is unclear. The sequence came from a human donor with alopecia areata. Source: CD8+ T cells sorted from blood, taken at week 4, from a patient treated with tofacitinib. The CDR3 is CSVEQDNQPQHF. The nucleotide sequence reads as follows: TGCAGCGTTGAACAGGATAATCAGCCCCAGCATTTT.